Listed here are 2 T cell receptor beta chains from one sample, sequenced in a study of vaccination effects on CD4 cells after COVID-19. Profiling relied on immunoSEQ multiplex PCR, and the TCRdb table lists in-frame clones only, not all of them. The profile shows tens of thousands of clones, roughly three quarters of them singletons. No antigen is known for these receptors. In the ViraFEST assay, antigen-specific CD4+ clonotypes were identified by expansion after peptide-pool stimulation. On roughly day 9 of culture, CD4+ T cells were separated out. Prior SARS-CoV-2 infection was absent in the vaccine recipients, as shown by negative nucleocapsid antibodies. The starting material was CD4+ T cells from PBMCs cultured with HCoV-NL63 spike peptides, obtained before COVID-19 vaccination. The receptors shown here come from a human donor who received a COVID-19 vaccine.

This clone showed up just a few times. The chain combines TRBV7-3 with TRBJ1-2; unclear D gene. CDR3 length: 13 amino acids. Germline V gene lookup returns CDR1 SGHTA and CDR2 FQGTGA. Trimming pared 5 bases from V and 12 bases from J, leaving 19 bases between. CDR3 DNA: TGTGCCAGCAGCCCGCCAAGGGCAAATGACCACACCTTC. It codes for CASSPPRANDHTF.

Only a few counts were recorded for this clone. This chain connects TRBV3-1 (or the pseudogene TRBV3-2) to TRBJ1-1, with a weak D call TRBD1 (6 bases). This CDR3 has 14 residues. From germline, CDR1 is LGHDT and CDR2 YNNKEL (reference sequence). Trimming removed 2 bases at V and 5 bases at J, with 12 bases between. CDR3 region: CASSQPGQGTEAFF. CDR3 coding DNA: TGTGCCAGCAGCCAACCCGGGCAGGGGACTGAAGCTTTCTTT.